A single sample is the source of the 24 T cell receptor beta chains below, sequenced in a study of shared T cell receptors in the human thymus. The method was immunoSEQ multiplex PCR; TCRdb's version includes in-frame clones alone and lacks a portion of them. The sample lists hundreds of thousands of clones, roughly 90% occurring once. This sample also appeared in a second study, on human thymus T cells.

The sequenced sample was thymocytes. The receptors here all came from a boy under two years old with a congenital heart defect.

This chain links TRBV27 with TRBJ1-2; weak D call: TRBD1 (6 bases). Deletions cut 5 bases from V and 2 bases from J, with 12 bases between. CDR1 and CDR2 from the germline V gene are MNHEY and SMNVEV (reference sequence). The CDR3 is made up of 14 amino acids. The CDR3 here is CASSSETGNYGYTF. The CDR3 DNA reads TGTGCCAGCAGTAGTGAAACAGGGAACTATGGCTACACCTTC.

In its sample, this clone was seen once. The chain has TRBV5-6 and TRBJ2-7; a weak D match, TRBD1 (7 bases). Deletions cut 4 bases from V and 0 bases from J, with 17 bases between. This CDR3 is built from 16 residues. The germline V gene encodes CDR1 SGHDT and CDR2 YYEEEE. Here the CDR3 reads CASSPTRGQLSYEQYF. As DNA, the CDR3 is TGTGCCAGCAGCCCCACGCGGGGACAGCTCTCCTACGAGCAGTACTTC.

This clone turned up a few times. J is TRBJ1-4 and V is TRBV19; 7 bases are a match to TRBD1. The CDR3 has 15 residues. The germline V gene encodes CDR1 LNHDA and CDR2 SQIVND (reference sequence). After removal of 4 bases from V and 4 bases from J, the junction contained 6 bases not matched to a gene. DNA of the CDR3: TGTGCCAGTAGTAGCCTGGGGGACAGTAATGAAAAACTGTTTTTT. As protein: CASSSLGDSNEKLFF.

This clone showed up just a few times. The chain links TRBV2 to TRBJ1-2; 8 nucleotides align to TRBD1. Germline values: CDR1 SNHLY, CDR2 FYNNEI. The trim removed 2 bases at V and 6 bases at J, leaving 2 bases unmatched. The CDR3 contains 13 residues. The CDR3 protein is CASSEPGGDGYTF. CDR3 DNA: TGTGCCAGCAGTGAACCAGGGGGCGATGGCTACACCTTC.

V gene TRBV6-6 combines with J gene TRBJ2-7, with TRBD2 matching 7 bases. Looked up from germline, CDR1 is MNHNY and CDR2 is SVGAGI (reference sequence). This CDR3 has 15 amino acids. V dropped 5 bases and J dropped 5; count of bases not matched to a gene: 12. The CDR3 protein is CASSNRDYLGDEQYF. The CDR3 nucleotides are TGTGCCAGCAGTAACCGGGACTACCTTGGCGACGAGCAGTACTTC.

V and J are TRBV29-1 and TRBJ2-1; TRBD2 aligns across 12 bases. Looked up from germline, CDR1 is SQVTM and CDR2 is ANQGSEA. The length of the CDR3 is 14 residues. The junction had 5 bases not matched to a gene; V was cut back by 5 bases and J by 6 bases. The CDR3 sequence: CSVRTSGTLNEQFF. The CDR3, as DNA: TGCAGCGTTCGGACTAGCGGGACTCTCAATGAGCAGTTCTTC.

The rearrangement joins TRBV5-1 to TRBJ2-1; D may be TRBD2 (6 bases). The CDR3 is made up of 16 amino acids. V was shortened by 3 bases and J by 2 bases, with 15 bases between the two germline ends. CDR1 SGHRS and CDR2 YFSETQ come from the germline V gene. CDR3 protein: CASSWKTSLTYNEQFF. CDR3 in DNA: TGCGCCAGCAGCTGGAAAACTAGCTTGACCTACAATGAGCAGTTCTTC. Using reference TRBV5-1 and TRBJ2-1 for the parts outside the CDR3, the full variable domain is KAGVTQTPRYLIKTRGQQVTLSCSPISGHRSVSWYQQTPGQGLQFLFEYFSETQRNKGNFPGRFSGRQFSNSRSEMNVSTLELGDSALYLCASSWKTSLTYNEQFFGPGTRLTVL.

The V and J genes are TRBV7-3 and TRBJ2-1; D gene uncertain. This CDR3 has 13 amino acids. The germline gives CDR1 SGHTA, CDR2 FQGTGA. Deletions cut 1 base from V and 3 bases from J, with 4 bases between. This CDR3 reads CASSLKLYNEQFF. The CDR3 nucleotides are TGTGCCAGCAGCTTAAAGCTCTACAATGAGCAGTTCTTC.

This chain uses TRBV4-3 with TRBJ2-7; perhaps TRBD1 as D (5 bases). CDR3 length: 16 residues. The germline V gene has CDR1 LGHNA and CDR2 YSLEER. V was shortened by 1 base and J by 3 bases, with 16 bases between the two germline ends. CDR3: CASSQGGPLPRYEQYF. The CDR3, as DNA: TGCGCCAGCAGCCAAGGGGGCCCCCTACCCCGCTACGAGCAGTACTTC.

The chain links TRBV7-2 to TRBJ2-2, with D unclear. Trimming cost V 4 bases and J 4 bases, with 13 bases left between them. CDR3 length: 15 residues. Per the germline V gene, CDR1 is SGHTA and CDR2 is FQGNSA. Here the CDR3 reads CASSWRSRPTGELFF. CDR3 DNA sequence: TGTGCCAGCAGCTGGCGGAGTCGGCCCACCGGGGAGCTGTTTTTT.

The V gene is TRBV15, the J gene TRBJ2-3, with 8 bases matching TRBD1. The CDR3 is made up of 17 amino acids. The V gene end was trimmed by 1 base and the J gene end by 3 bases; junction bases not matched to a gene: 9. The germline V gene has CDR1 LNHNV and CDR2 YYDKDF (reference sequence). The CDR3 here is CATSRVLGGQATDTQYF. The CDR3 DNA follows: TGTGCCACCAGCAGAGTCTTGGGGGGACAGGCGACAGATACGCAGTATTTT.

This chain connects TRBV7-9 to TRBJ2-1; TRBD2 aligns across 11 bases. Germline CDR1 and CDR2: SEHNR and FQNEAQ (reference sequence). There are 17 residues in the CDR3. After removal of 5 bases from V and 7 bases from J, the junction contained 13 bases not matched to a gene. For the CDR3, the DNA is TGTGCCAGCAGCCCAGTCCCTAGCGGGAGGTGGGAAAATGAGCAGTTCTTC. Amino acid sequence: CASSPVPSGRWENEQFF.

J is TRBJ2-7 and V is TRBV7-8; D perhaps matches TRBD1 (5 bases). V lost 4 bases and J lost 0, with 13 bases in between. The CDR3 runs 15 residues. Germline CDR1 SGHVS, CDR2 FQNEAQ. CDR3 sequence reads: CASSCTRGFSYEQYF. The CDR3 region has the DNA TGTGCCAGCAGCTGTACAAGGGGATTCTCCTACGAGCAGTACTTC.

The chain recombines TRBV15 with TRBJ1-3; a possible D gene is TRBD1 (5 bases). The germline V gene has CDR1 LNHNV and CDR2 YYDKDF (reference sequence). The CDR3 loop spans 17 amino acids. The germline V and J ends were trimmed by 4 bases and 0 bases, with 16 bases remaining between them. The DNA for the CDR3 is TGTGCCACCAGCATGCGCCGGACACTAACCTCTGGAAACACCATATATTTT. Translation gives CATSMRRTLTSGNTIYF.

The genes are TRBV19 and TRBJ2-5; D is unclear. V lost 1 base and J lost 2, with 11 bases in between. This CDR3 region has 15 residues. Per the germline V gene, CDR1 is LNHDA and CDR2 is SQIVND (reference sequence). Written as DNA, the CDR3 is TGTGCCAGTAGTATAGTGACGGCTAGTCAAGAGACCCAGTACTTC. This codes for CASSIVTASQETQYF.

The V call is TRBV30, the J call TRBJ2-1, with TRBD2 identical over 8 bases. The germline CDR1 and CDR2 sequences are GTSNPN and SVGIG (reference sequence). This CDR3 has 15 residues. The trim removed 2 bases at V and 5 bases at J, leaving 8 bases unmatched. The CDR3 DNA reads TGTGCCTGGAGTACATTCGGGAGGGCCAACAATGAGCAGTTCTTC. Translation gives CAWSTFGRANNEQFF.

CDR3 nucleotide sequence: TGTGCCAGCTCACTCGGGAGGGCCCCCCTCTTGGCCAAAAACATTCAGTACTTC. The encoded protein is CASSLGRAPLLAKNIQYF. V gene TRBV18 combines with J gene TRBJ2-4, with TRBD2 matching 8 bases. Germline trimming cut 4 bases from V and 1 base from J; bases unmatched to any gene: 12. The CDR3 is 18 residues long. Germline V gene data show CDR1 as KGHSH and CDR2 as LQKENI.

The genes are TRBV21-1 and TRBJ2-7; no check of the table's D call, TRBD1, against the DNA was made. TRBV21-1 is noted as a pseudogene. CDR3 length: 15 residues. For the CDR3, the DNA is TGTGCCAGCAGCCCCCGGGCAGGGAAGTCCTACGAGCAGTACTTC. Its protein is CASSPRAGKSYEQYF.

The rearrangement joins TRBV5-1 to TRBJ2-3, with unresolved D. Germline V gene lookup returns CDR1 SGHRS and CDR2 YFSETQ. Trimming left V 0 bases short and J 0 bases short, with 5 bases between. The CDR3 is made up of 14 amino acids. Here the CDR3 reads CASSLGQSTDTQYF. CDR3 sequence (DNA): TGCGCCAGCAGCTTGGGGCAGAGCACAGATACGCAGTATTTT.

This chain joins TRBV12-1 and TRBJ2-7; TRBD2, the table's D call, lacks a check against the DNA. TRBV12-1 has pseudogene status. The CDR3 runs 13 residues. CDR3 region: CASSQNGTREQYF. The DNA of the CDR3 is TGTGCCAGCAGCCAGAACGGGACTAGGGAGCAGTACTTC.

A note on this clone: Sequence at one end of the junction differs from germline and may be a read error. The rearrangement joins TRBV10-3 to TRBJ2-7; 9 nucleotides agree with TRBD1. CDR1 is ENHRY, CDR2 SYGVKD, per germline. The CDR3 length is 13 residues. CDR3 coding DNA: TGTGCCATCGGTAGACAGGGGGGCTACGAGCGGTACTTC. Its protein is CAIGRQGGYERYF.

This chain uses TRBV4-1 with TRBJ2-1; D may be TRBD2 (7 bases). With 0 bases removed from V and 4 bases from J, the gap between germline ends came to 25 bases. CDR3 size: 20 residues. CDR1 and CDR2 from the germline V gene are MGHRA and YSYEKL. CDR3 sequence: CASSQDGGPGGVALYNEQFF. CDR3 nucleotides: TGCGCCAGCAGCCAAGATGGTGGGCCGGGGGGCGTTGCCCTTTACAATGAGCAGTTCTTC.

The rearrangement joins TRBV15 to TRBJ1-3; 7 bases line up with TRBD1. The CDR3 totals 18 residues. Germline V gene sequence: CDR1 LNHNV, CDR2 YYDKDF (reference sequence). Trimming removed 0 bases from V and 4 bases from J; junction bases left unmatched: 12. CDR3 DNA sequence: TGTGCCACCAGCAGAGAAGGCACGAGGGGGCATATCGGAAACACCATATATTTT. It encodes CATSREGTRGHIGNTIYF.

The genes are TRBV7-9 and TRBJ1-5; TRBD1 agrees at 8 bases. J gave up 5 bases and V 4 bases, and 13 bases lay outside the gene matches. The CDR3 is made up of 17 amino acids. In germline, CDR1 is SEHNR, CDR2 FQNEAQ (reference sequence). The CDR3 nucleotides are TGTGCCAGCAGCTACGAGGTCAGGGGGCGATGGGATCAGCCCCAGCATTTT. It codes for CASSYEVRGRWDQPQHF.